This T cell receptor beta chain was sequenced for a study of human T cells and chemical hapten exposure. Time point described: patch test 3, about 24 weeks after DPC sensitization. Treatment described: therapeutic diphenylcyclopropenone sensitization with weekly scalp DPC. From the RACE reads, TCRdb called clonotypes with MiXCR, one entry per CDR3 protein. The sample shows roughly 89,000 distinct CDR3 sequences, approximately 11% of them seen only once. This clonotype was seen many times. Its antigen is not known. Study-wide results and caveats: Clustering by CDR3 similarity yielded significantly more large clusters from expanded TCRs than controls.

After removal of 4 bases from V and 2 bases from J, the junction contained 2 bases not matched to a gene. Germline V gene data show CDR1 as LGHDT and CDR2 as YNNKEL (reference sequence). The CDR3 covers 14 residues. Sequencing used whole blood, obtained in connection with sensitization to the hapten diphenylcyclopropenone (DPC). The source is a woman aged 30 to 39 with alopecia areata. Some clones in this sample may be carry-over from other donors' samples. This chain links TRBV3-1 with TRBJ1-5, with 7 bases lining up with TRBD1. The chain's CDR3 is CASSLGQGNQPQHF. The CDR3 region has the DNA TGTGCCAGCAGCCTCGGACAGGGCAATCAGCCCCAGCATTTT.